This T cell receptor beta chain appears in the sequencing data of a study of shared clonotypes between healthy human individuals (dated by TCRdb to about 2020). General notes on the study: A few men and two women, aged 18 to 49 years, made up the cohort. Between about 0.9 and 8.9 billion PBMCs per donor were obtained by leukapheresis. To increase sequencing depth and limit assay-specific biases, TCR repertoire library preparation and sequencing were carried out by different laboratories using diverse techniques. Blood TCR repertoires of five healthy adults were deeply sequenced to estimate repertoire size and the extent of clonotype sharing between individuals. Overall study outcomes, separate from this receptor: Because the study included only a small number of donors, the genetic and exposure-history diversity represented was limited. Based on pairwise subsampling, the degree of clonotype sharing among donors was expected to be affected by sequencing depth. Sampling was restricted to blood, and TCR repertoires in tissues likely differ from the TCR repertoires found in blood.

CDR1 and CDR2 are read off the germline V gene as SGHNT and YENEEA. Clipping removes 7 bases from V and 0 bases from J, with 15 as the unmatched junction base count. From the cysteine through the phenylalanine, the CDR3 covers 18 amino acids. Only the CDR3 part of the read is kept: 54 bases, read in frame from the first base. TCR CDR3 regions were amplified from genomic DNA by multiplex PCR using the deep immunoSEQ assay. Genomic DNA extracted from each cell subset was distributed evenly over all wells of several immunoSEQ 96-well plates, and each plate served as one replicate. For unsorted PBMC, roughly 0.3 ug genomic DNA, equal to around 30,000 T cell genomes, was loaded into each replicate PCR. Unsorted PBMC genomic DNA was sequenced across ten immunoSEQ deep assay plates. Purified libraries were measured with a Qubit 3.0 fluorometer, size-checked on a Bioanalyzer 2100, and measured again with the KAPA Library Quantification kit. Each immunoSEQ 96-well plate was sequenced on its own single-read 150-cycle Illumina NextSeq 550 flow cell. The paper's data handling went like this. Because the immunoSEQ output included only junctional sequences and no quality scores, the filtering could not be the same as the filtering used for full-length reads. Sequences were annotated with PyIR, a Python wrapper for IgBLAST v1.9, using IMGT germline references to assign V/J genes and CDR3. Any read was removed if the V/J assignment was weak (E-value above 1e-6), the CDR3 was missing, or the read contained stop codons, out-of-frame junctions, or ambiguous translated residues. V3J clonotypes were defined as sequences sharing the same inferred V gene, J gene, and CDR3 amino acid sequence. The percentage overlap between two repertoires was calculated by dividing the number of shared unique clonotypes by the size of the smaller repertoire. RTK rarefaction, the Chao1 estimator, and Recon v2.1 estimates of unobserved clonotypes were used to assess repertoire richness. This immuneACCESS table, as held by TCRdb, lists in-frame sequences with V and J called but not all clones. Of the missing ones, under half trace to an unresolved V gene in checked studies; the others have no known cause. The DNA was the basis for D and trimming; V, J and clone size are from that table. The sample table lists approximately 500,000 clones, 81% of them with a count of one. Roughly 12% of the sample belongs to the ten largest clones.

Donors were healthy HIV-negative adults with no recently reported acute infections or vaccinations. Every donor was a Caucasian adult residing in Nashville, Tennessee, USA. In the unsorted samples, 87 million or so PBMCs were counted, and genomic DNA was extracted using the QIAamp DNA Blood Mini kit. After blood collection by leukapheresis, PBMCs were isolated using Ficoll-Histopaque density gradient centrifugation and then cryopreserved in the vapor phase of liquid nitrogen. Remarks on this clone: Its binding antigen is unknown. One base away there is no much larger clone; base qualities are not given.

The V gene is TRBV11-3 and the J gene is TRBJ2-4; 7 middle bases align to TRBD2. The receptor was isolated from a middle-aged woman in good health. Some clones in this sample may be carry-over from other donors' samples. Sequencing input: PBMCs. The CDR3 protein sequence reads: CASIMGLAAILAKNIQYF. The DNA reads TGTGCCAGCATCATGGGGCTAGCGGCAATTTTAGCCAAAAACATTCAGTACTTC.